This TCR beta chain was found in a study of T cells in Graves' hyperthyroidism and ophthalmopathy. This clonotype has ten or more counts. Its antigen is unknown. Study-wide findings and caveats: Most thyroid clonotypes expanded above 0.001 appeared in blood too.

TCR beta CDR3 regions were amplified from RNA transcripts. During a first-round RT-PCR of the TCR CDR3, the HTBI primer set was used. MiXCR was run by TCRdb on the multiplex PCR reads, yielding one entry per CDR3 protein. The table records 400,000 to 550,000 distinct CDR3 sequences, around 24% of them present only once. Germline CDR1 and CDR2: GTSNPN and SVGIG (reference sequence). The CDR3 is 13 residues long. The germline V and J ends were trimmed by 0 bases and 1 base, with 6 bases remaining between them. This clonotype was obtained from a woman aged 25-40 years with Graves' ophthalmopathy. The sample taken for sequencing was blood. This chain connects TRBV30 to TRBJ2-5; possibly TRBD2 for D (5 bases). CDR3 amino acids: CAWSVGSQETQYF. The CDR3 DNA reads as TGTGCCTGGAGTGTAGGGAGCCAAGAGACCCAGTACTTC.